The 20 T cell receptor beta chains presented below share a single source sample, sequenced in a study of T cells in Graves' hyperthyroidism and ophthalmopathy. Using RNA transcripts as the source, TCR beta CDR3 regions were amplified. The study used the HTBI primer set for a first-round RT-PCR of the TCR CDR3. TCRdb processed the multiplex PCR reads anew with MiXCR; each CDR3 protein has one entry. Of hundreds of thousands of distinct CDR3 sequences in the sample, about 15% were seen once. The sequencing sample was made of blood. The receptors originated from a woman aged 25 to 39 with Graves' hyperthyroidism.

This clonotype showed up many times. The rearrangement uses TRBV2 and TRBJ2-3; D might be TRBD1 or TRBD2, each matching 5 bases. Germline V gene sequence: CDR1 SNHLY, CDR2 FYNNEI. The CDR3 spans 14 residues. The V gene lost 7 bases and the J gene lost 2 bases, with 13 bases spanning the gap. CDR3 sequence reads: CASMTGPSTDTQYF. CDR3 bases: TGTGCCAGCATGACGGGACCATCCACAGATACGCAGTATTTT.

This chain uses TRBV9 with TRBJ1-1, with D possibly being TRBD1 (5 bases). V was trimmed by 0 bases and J by 4 bases, leaving 16 bases between them. CDR3 length equals 16 residues. CDR1 is SGDLS, CDR2 YYNGEE, per germline. The CDR3 protein is CASSVDVGGGSTEAFF. CDR3 nucleotides: TGTGCCAGCAGCGTAGACGTGGGGGGGGGATCCACTGAAGCTTTCTTT.

This clonotype has a handful of counts. This chain connects TRBV6-6 to TRBJ2-1; D gene uncertain. Per germline, CDR1 MNHNY and CDR2 SVGAGI (reference sequence). The CDR3 covers 13 residues. V lost 2 bases and J lost 4, with 6 bases in between. Here the CDR3 DNA reads TGTGCCAGCAGTTACCGGCAATACAATGAGCAGTTCTTC. It encodes CASSYRQYNEQFF.

The chain couples TRBV14 to TRBJ2-5; D may be TRBD2 (6 bases). The CDR3 covers 14 residues. The germline CDR1 and CDR2 sequences are SGHDN and FVKESK. Trimming shortened V by 4 bases and J by 5 bases, and 14 bases separated the two germline ends. CDR3: CASSLRRGSETQYF. DNA of the CDR3: TGTGCCAGCAGCCTGAGGCGGGGTTCCGAGACCCAGTACTTC.

The sample holds a few counts of this clonotype. The chain links TRBV7-9 to TRBJ1-1, with D uncertain. The CDR3 covers 14 residues. Germline CDR1 and CDR2: SEHNR and FQNEAQ (reference sequence). The ends were cut back, 5 bases at V and 1 base at J, with 11 bases in the middle. CDR3 in amino acids: CASSPMIQNTEAFF. The CDR3 nucleotides read TGTGCCAGCAGCCCAATGATACAGAACACTGAAGCTTTCTTT.

This clonotype occurred a few times. CDR3 in DNA: TGTGCCACTTCACTAACCGGACAGGGCTCCTACGAGCAGTACTTC. It yields the protein CATSLTGQGSYEQYF. The chain uses TRBV19 and TRBJ2-7; 8 positions match TRBD1. This CDR3 has 15 residues. Germline V gives CDR1 LNHDA, CDR2 SQIVND (reference sequence). Germline trimming cut 10 bases from V and 0 bases from J; bases unmatched to any gene: 11.

This clonotype has at least ten counts. The genes are TRBV6-1 and TRBJ1-1; tentative D call: TRBD1 (5 bases). CDR1 is MNHNS, CDR2 SASEGT, per germline. CDR3 length: 14 amino acids. The V and J ends lost 11 bases and 5 bases respectively, with 21 bases between them. This CDR3 reads CAVGPVFIRTEAFF. The DNA for the CDR3 is TGTGCCGTGGGGCCTGTATTCATTAGGACTGAAGCTTTCTTT.

This clonotype was counted between two and nine times. This chain uses TRBV12-3 or TRBV12-4 with TRBJ1-5; TRBD1 is a possible D gene (6 bases). The CDR3 extends over 14 amino acids. Trimming pared 5 bases from V and 6 bases from J, leaving 14 bases between. CDR3 protein: CASSPQTGPQPQHF. DNA for the CDR3: TGTGCCAGCAGTCCCCAGACAGGCCCTCAGCCCCAGCATTTT.

The chain has TRBV25-1 and TRBJ1-6, with D possibly TRBD1 on 6 matching bases. Germline V CDR1 and CDR2: MGHDK, SYGVNS. Trimming stripped 8 bases from V and 7 bases from J, with 24 bases between. The CDR3 sequence is 17 residues long. CDR3 sequence reads: CASQTEGGGLRNSPLHF. CDR3 coding DNA: TGTGCCAGCCAAACAGAGGGGGGCGGTCTACGGAATTCACCCCTCCACTTT.

This clonotype was seen many times. V and J are TRBV27 and TRBJ2-7; TRBD2 is a possible D gene (6 bases). The CDR3 runs to 14 residues. CDR1 and CDR2 (germline): MNHEY, SMNVEV (reference sequence). V was trimmed by 7 bases and J by 0 bases, leaving 13 bases between them. The DNA for the CDR3 is TGTGCCAGCAAGCTGGGACTGATCTCCTACGAGCAGTACTTC. It translates to CASKLGLISYEQYF.

J is TRBJ1-5 and V is TRBV28, with a possible D match to TRBD1 (6 bases). Trimming left V 5 bases short and J 3 bases short, with 14 bases between. The germline V gene has CDR1 MDHEN and CDR2 SYDVKM. This CDR3 is built from 15 residues. The CDR3: CASSATGRNNQPQHF. DNA for the CDR3: TGTGCCAGCAGTGCTACAGGGAGAAACAATCAGCCCCAGCATTTT.

The chain employs TRBV29-1 and TRBJ2-1; either TRBD1 or TRBD2 may fit D (6 bases each). The V gene lost 7 bases and the J gene lost 4 bases, with 20 bases spanning the gap. Germline V gives CDR1 SQVTM, CDR2 ANQGSEA. This CDR3 has 15 residues. In DNA, the CDR3 is TGCAGCGCCCATCCCGGGGGCGGGCCTTACAATGAGCAGTTCTTC. It encodes CSAHPGGGPYNEQFF.

Many counts were recorded for this clonotype. The V and J genes are TRBV7-3 and TRBJ2-2; the match to TRBD2 covers 7 bases. The length of the CDR3 is 15 residues. V was clipped by 5 bases and J by 0 bases; unmatched bases: 3. Germline-derived CDR1 and CDR2 are SGHTA and FQGTGA. The CDR3 region is CASSLGLANTGELFF. DNA of the CDR3: TGTGCCAGCAGCCTAGGACTAGCGAACACCGGGGAGCTGTTTTTT.

The chain has TRBV9 and TRBJ2-7; possibly TRBD1 for D (5 bases). V gave up 5 bases and J gave up 7 bases, with 16 bases separating them. Germline CDR1 SGDLS, CDR2 YYNGEE. CDR3 size: 13 residues. The CDR3 region has the DNA TGTGCCAGCAGTACTGGTCCCCCAGGGGAGCAGTACTTC. This encodes CASSTGPPGEQYF.

The chain links TRBV6-9 to TRBJ1-5; D remains ambiguous. Trimming stripped 2 bases from V and 15 bases from J, with 14 bases between. The CDR3 loop spans 12 amino acids. CDR1 is MNHGY, CDR2 SVAAGI, per germline. CDR3 sequence (DNA): TGTGCCAGCAGTTATCCCGGCGGACCGGGGCATTTT. Its translation is CASSYPGGPGHF.

Ten or more counts support this clonotype. V usage is TRBV5-5 and J usage is TRBJ2-1; D gene uncertain. V lost 4 bases and J lost 9, with 17 bases in between. The CDR3 length is 14 residues. From germline, CDR1 is SGHKS and CDR2 YYEKEE (reference sequence). This CDR3 is CASSPSGRQGEQFF. In DNA, the CDR3 is TGTGCCAGCAGCCCGTCGGGCAGGCAAGGTGAGCAGTTCTTC.

This clonotype was observed at least ten times. The gene calls are TRBV6-1 and TRBJ2-5; the D gene is possibly TRBD2 (5 bases). Germline assignment: CDR1 MNHNS and CDR2 SASEGT. This CDR3 region has 13 residues. The V and J ends lost 5 bases and 5 bases respectively, with 12 bases between them. This chain's CDR3 is CASSYFAGETQYF. Written as DNA, the CDR3 is TGTGCCAGCAGTTATTTCGCGGGTGAGACCCAGTACTTC.

This chain joins TRBV20-1 and TRBJ2-4; the match to TRBD1 covers 7 bases. This CDR3 has 14 amino acids. CDR1 is DFQATT and CDR2 is SNEGSKA in the germline V gene (reference sequence). For the CDR3, the DNA is TGCAGCACGCCACAGGGGCAAGCCAAAAACATTCAGTACTTC. Protein sequence: CSTPQGQAKNIQYF.

This clonotype was picked up many times. This chain joins TRBV30 and TRBJ2-2; D not certain. V shed 0 bases and J shed 6 bases, with 11 bases lying between them. The length of the CDR3 is 14 residues. Germline values: CDR1 GTSNPN, CDR2 SVGIG (reference sequence). The CDR3 region has the DNA TGTGCCTGGAGTGTACTGTCGCAGTCCGGGGAGCTGTTTTTT. It yields the protein CAWSVLSQSGELFF.

This chain joins TRBV28 and TRBJ1-3; no clear D gene. Trimming pared 5 bases from V and 8 bases from J, leaving 10 bases between. This CDR3 is 12 amino acids long. Germline V gene data show CDR1 as MDHEN and CDR2 as SYDVKM. CDR3 amino acids: CASSPPAYTIYF. The CDR3 region has the DNA TGTGCCAGCAGTCCGCCGGCATACACCATATATTTT.